The 15 T cell receptor beta chains reported below all come from one sample, sequenced in a study of blood T cell repertoires in COVID-19. The method was immunoSEQ multiplex PCR; TCRdb's version includes in-frame clones alone and lacks a portion of them. This table has tens of thousands of clones, about four fifths appearing once. The sequenced sample was peripheral blood. All receptors derive from a human donor in a cohort sampled during active COVID-19.

This rearrangement joins TRBV6-6 to TRBJ2-7; possibly TRBD1 for D (6 bases). V lost 2 bases and J 6 bases, leaving 20 bases between the germline ends. Germline assignment: CDR1 MNHNY and CDR2 SVGAGI (reference sequence). The CDR3 loop spans 16 amino acids. The CDR3: CASSYRPTGATLEQYF. The DNA for the CDR3 is TGTGCCAGCAGTTACAGGCCGACAGGCGCCACCCTCGAGCAGTACTTC.

The chain links TRBV6-2 or TRBV6-3 to TRBJ2-7; D may be TRBD2 (5 bases). The germline CDR1 and CDR2 sequences are MNHEY and SVGEGT. The V end lost 5 bases, the J end lost 8 bases, and 16 bases lay between the germline ends. This CDR3 comprises 13 residues. CDR3 in amino acids: CASSGPGGLKQYF. The CDR3 DNA follows: TGTGCCAGCAGTGGCCCCGGAGGACTCAAGCAGTACTTC.

The chain has TRBV27 and TRBJ1-4, with D possibly being TRBD1 (6 bases). The ends were cut back, 5 bases at V and 7 bases at J, with 14 bases in the middle. CDR3 length: 14 residues. Germline CDR1 is MNHEY and CDR2 is SMNVEV (reference sequence). The CDR3 nucleotides are TGTGCCAGCAGTCTACAGGGCGGTCGTGAAAAACTGTTTTTT. This translates into CASSLQGGREKLFF.

This chain joins TRBV4-2 and TRBJ2-1; tentatively, D is TRBD1 (5 bases). The germline V gene has CDR1 LGHNA and CDR2 YNFKEQ. The CDR3 consists of 16 residues. The V and J ends lost 3 bases and 0 bases respectively, with 12 bases between them. The CDR3 here is CASSQGRVSSYNEQFF. CDR3 DNA: TGTGCCAGCAGCCAGGGGCGCGTCTCCTCCTACAATGAGCAGTTCTTC.

V usage is TRBV6-2 or TRBV6-3 and J usage is TRBJ2-7, with 8 bases aligning to TRBD1. V was pared by 6 bases and J by 3 bases, with 13 bases of the junction left unmatched. The CDR3 is made up of 16 amino acids. Germline V lookup: CDR1 MNHEY, CDR2 SVGEGT. CDR3 sequence: CASSRNRQGTGYEQYF. The CDR3 coding sequence is TGTGCCAGCAGCCGGAATAGACAGGGGACGGGCTACGAGCAGTACTTC.

CDR3 DNA sequence: TGTGCCAGCAGCTTATCGTCCTACGAGCAGTACTTC. It codes for CASSLSSYEQYF. The chain couples TRBV7-9 to TRBJ2-7; D gene unclear. The CDR3 loop spans 12 amino acids. The germline gives CDR1 SEHNR, CDR2 FQNEAQ (reference sequence). Trimming stripped 2 bases from V and 1 base from J, with 3 bases between.

The V and J genes are TRBV7-2 and TRBJ2-6; D ambiguous. Trimming left V 4 bases short and J 0 bases short, with 7 bases between. CDR3 length equals 15 residues. Per germline, CDR1 SGHTA and CDR2 FQGNSA. CDR3 sequence: CASSYYTSGANVLTF. The DNA of the CDR3 is TGTGCCAGCAGCTACTATACCTCTGGGGCCAACGTCCTGACTTTC.

The rearrangement uses TRBV7-8 and TRBJ1-6; TRBD1 might be the D (5 bases). Germline V gives CDR1 SGHVS, CDR2 FQNEAQ. Trimming took off 7 bases at V and 7 bases at J, with 14 bases between the two ends. The length of the CDR3 is 14 residues. CDR3 sequence (DNA): TGTGCCAGCACCGATAGACAGAAGAATTCACCCCTCCACTTT. As protein: CASTDRQKNSPLHF.

The chain recombines TRBV6-5 with TRBJ2-7, with TRBD1 identical over 9 bases. With 4 bases clipped from V and 9 bases from J, the junction kept 7 bases outside the gene matches. Germline values: CDR1 MNHEY, CDR2 SVGAGI. The CDR3 spans 13 residues. The chain's CDR3 is CASSLQGALVQYF. CDR3 nucleotides: TGTGCCAGCAGTTTACAGGGGGCCCTAGTGCAGTACTTC.

The V call is TRBV19, the J call TRBJ2-7, with a tentative D call TRBD1 (6 bases). Germline values: CDR1 LNHDA, CDR2 SQIVND (reference sequence). V lost 3 bases, J lost 2 bases, and 11 bases lay in between. The CDR3 has 14 amino acids. The CDR3 sequence: CASSMDSSTYEQYF. The CDR3 DNA follows: TGTGCCAGTAGTATGGACAGCTCAACCTACGAGCAGTACTTC.

The chain has TRBV28 and TRBJ2-7; D may be TRBD1 (6 bases). The CDR3 is 14 residues long. V dropped 6 bases and J dropped 2 bases, with 14 bases sitting between them. CDR1 and CDR2 from the germline V gene are MDHEN and SYDVKM. The CDR3 region is CASSPAGGPYEQYF. In DNA form, the CDR3 reads TGTGCCAGCAGCCCTGCTGGGGGCCCCTACGAGCAGTACTTC.

As to this clone: With a much larger clone just one base away, this may be a read error. This CDR3 is also generated by other DNA sequences in the sample. The chain combines TRBV10-2 with TRBJ1-5; D is possibly TRBD1 (5 bases). Trimming shortened V by 0 bases and J by 0 bases, and 9 bases separated the two germline ends. The CDR3 contains 16 residues. The V gene's germline CDR1 is WSHSY and CDR2 SAAADI. CDR3 residues: CASSESPGNSNQPQHF. The DNA of the CDR3 is TGCGCCAGCAGTGAGTCCCCAGGGAATAGCAATCAGCCCCAGCATTTT.

This clone is a singleton in its sample. V usage is TRBV7-2 and J usage is TRBJ2-3, with 12 bases identical to TRBD2. The CDR3 has 18 amino acids. Germline-derived CDR1 and CDR2 are SGHTA and FQGNSA. V shed 2 bases and J 1 base; nucleotides not matched to a gene: 7. CDR3 region: CASSLPSGRAVRTDTQYF. The CDR3 nucleotides read TGTGCCAGCAGCTTACCTAGCGGGAGGGCCGTGCGCACAGATACGCAGTATTTT.

This rearrangement joins TRBV3-1 (or the pseudogene TRBV3-2) to TRBJ1-1, with D possibly being TRBD1 (5 bases). Germline loops: CDR1 LGHDT, CDR2 YNNKEL (reference sequence). Trimming stripped 6 bases from V and 3 bases from J, with 14 bases between. This CDR3 contains 14 residues. As DNA, the CDR3 is TGTGCCAGCAGTCGCGACAGCCTTCACACTGAAGCTTTCTTT. Protein sequence: CASSRDSLHTEAFF.

The J gene is TRBJ1-1, the V gene TRBV28, with 8 bases that match TRBD1. Germline V gives CDR1 MDHEN, CDR2 SYDVKM. J lost 5 bases, V lost 3 bases, and 5 bases had no gene match. The CDR3 runs 14 residues. The CDR3 loop reads CASSLIHRGTEAFF. In DNA form, the CDR3 reads TGTGCCAGCAGTTTGATCCACAGGGGGACTGAAGCTTTCTTT.